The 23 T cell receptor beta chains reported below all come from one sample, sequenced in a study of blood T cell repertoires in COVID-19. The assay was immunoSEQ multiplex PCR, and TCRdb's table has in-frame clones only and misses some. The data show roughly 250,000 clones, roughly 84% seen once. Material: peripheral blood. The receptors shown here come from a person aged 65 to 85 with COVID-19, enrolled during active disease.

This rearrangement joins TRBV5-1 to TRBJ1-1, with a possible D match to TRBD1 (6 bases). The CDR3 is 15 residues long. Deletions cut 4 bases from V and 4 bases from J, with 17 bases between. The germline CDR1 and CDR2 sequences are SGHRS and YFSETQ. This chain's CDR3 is CASSPSGGGLTEAFF. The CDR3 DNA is TGCGCCAGCAGCCCGTCCGGGGGGGGCCTCACTGAAGCTTTCTTT.

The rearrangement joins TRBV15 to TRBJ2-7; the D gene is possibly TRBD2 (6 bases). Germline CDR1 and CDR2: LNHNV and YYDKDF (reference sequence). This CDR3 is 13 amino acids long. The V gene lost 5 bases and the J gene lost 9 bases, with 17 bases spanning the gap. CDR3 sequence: CATSEGLPVRQYF. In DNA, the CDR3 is TGTGCCACCAGCGAGGGACTCCCGGTGCGGCAGTACTTC.

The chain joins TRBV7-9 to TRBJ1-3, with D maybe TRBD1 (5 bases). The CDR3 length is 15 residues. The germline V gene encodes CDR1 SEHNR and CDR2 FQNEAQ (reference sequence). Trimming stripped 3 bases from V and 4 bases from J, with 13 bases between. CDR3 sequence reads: CASSLSQGLGNTIYF. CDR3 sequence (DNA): TGTGCCAGCAGCTTGTCTCAGGGCTTGGGAAACACCATATATTTT.

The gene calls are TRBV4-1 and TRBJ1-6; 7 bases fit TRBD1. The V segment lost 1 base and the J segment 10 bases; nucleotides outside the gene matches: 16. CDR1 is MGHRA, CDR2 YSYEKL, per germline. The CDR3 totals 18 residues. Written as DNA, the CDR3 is TGCGCCAGCAGCCAAGGCATCCCTCGCGGGACAGTTTCCTCACCCCTCCACTTT. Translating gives CASSQGIPRGTVSSPLHF.

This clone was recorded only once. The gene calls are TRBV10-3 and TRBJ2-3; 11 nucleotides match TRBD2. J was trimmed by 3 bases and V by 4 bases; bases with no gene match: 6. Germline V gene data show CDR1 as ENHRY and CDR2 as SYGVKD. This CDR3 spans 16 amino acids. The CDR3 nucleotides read TGTGCCATCAGTGCCGGGACTAGCGGAGCTACAGATACGCAGTATTTT. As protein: CAISAGTSGATDTQYF.

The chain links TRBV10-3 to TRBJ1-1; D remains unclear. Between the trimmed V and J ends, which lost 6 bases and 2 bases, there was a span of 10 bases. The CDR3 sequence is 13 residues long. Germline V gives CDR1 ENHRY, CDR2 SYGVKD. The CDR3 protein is CAIRPRENTEAFF. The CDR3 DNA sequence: TGTGCCATCAGGCCTCGGGAAAACACTGAAGCTTTCTTT.

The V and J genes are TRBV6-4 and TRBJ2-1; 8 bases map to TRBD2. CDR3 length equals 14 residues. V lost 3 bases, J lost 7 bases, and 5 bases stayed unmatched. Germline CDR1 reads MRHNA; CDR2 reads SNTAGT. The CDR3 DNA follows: TGTGCCAGCAGTGAAGGCGGGGGGCCAAATGAGCAGTTCTTC. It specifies CASSEGGGPNEQFF.

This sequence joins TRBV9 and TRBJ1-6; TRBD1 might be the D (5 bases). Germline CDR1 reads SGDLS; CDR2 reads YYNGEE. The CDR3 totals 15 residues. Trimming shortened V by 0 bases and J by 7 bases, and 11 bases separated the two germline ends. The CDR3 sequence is CASSVGPGENSPLHF. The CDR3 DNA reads TGTGCCAGCAGCGTAGGGCCGGGGGAAAATTCACCCCTCCACTTT.

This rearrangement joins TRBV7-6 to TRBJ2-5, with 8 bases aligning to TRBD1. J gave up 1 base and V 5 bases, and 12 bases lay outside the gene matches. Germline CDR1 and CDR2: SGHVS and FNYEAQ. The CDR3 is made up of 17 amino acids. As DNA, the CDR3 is TGTGCCAGCAGCAGCACTGGGACAGGCCGCATCCAAGAGACCCAGTACTTC. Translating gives CASSSTGTGRIQETQYF.

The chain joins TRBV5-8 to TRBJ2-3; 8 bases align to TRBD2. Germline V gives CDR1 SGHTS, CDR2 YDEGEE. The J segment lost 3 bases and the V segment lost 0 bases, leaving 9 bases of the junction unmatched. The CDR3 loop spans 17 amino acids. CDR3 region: CASSLVGTGGRTDTQYF. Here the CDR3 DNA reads TGTGCCAGCAGCTTGGTCGGGACGGGGGGGCGGACAGATACGCAGTATTTT.

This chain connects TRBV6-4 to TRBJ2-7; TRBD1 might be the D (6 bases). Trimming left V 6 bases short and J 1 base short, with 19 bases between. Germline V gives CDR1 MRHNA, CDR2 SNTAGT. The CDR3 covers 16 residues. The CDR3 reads CASRGMTGKGSYEQYF. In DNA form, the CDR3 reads TGTGCCAGCAGGGGGATGACAGGAAAGGGATCCTACGAGCAGTACTTC.

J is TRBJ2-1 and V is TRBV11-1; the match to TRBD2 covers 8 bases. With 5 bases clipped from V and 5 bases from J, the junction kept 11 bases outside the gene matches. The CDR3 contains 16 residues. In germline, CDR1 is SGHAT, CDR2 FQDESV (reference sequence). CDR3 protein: CASSRPRAGANNEQFF. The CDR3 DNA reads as TGTGCCAGCAGCCGGCCTAGAGCGGGAGCAAACAATGAGCAGTTCTTC.

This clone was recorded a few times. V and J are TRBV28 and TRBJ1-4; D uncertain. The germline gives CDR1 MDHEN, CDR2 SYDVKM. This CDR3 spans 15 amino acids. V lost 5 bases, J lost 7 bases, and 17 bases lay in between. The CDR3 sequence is CASSSLGEGSEKLFF. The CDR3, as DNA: TGTGCCAGCAGTAGCCTCGGGGAGGGTTCTGAAAAACTGTTTTTT.

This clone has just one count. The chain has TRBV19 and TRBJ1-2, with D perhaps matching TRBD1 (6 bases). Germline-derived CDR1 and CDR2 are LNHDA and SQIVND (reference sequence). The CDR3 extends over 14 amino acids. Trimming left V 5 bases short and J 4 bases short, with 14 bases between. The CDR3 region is CASSPRTESYGYTF. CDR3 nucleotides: TGTGCCAGTAGTCCACGGACAGAGAGCTATGGCTACACCTTC.

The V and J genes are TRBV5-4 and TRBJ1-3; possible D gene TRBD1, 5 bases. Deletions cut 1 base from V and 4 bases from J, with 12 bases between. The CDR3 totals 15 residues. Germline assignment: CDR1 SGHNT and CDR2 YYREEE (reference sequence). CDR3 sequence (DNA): TGTGCCAGCAGCTTGCAGGGTGTGAGAGGAAACACCATATATTTT. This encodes CASSLQGVRGNTIYF.

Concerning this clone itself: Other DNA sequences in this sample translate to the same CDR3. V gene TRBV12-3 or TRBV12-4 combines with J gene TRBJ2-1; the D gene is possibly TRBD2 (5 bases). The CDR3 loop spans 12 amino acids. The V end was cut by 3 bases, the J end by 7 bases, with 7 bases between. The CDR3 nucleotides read TGTGCCAGCAGTTTCGGGGTTAATGAGCAGTTCTTC. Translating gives CASSFGVNEQFF.

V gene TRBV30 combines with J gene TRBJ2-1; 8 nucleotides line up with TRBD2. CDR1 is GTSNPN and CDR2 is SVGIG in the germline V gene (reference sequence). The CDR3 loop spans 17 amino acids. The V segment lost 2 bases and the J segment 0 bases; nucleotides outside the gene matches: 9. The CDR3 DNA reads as TGTGCCTGGAGTTTAGGTAGCGGGGTTGACTCCTACAATGAGCAGTTCTTC. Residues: CAWSLGSGVDSYNEQFF. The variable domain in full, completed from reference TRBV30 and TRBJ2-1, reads SQTIHQWPATLVQPVGSPLSLECTVEGTSNPNLYWYRQAAGRGLQLLFYSVGIGQISSEVPQNLSASRPQDRQFILSSKKLLLSDSGFYLCAWSLGSGVDSYNEQFFGPGTRLTVL.

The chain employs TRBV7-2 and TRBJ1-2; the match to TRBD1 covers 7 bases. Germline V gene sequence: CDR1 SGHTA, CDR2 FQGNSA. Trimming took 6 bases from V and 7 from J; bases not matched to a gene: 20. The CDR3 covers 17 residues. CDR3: CASSPPNVRGQSGGYTF. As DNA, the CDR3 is TGTGCCAGCAGTCCCCCGAACGTTAGGGGGCAGAGCGGTGGCTACACCTTC.

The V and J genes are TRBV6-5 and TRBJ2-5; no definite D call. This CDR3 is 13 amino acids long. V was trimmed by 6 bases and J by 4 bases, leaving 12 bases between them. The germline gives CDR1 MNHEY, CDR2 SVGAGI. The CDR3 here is CASRSPGRETQYF. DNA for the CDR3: TGTGCCAGCAGATCCCCGGGTCGAGAGACCCAGTACTTC.

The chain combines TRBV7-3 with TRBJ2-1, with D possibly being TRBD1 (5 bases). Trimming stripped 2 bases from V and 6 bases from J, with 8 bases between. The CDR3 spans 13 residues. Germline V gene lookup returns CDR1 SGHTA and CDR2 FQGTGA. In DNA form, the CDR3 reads TGTGCCAGCAGCTTAGGCAGGGTCAATGAGCAGTTCTTC. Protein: CASSLGRVNEQFF.

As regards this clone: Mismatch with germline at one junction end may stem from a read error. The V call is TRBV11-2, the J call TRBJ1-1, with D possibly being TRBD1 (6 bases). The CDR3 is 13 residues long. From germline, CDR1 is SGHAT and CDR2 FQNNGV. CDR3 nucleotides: TGTGCCAGCAGCTTAGCCTGGGACACCGAAGCTTTCTTT. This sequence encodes CASSLAWDTEAFF.

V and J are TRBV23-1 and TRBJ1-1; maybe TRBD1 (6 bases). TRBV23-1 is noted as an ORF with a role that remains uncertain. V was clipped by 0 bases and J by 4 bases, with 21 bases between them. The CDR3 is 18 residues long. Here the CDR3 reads CASSQSAPLQGRGTEAFF. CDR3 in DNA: TGCGCCAGCAGTCAATCGGCCCCCCTACAGGGTAGGGGCACTGAAGCTTTCTTT.

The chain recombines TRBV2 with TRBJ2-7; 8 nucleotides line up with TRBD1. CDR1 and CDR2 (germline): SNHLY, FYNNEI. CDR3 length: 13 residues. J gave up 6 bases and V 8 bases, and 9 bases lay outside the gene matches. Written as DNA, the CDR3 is TGTGCCAGCGGAAGGACAGGGTTTGGCGAGCAGTACTTC. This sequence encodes CASGRTGFGEQYF.